The sequence of this TCR beta chain was determined in a study of blood T cell repertoires in COVID-19. Study information: Donors in the United States, Italy and Spain gave samples during acute or convalescent COVID-19. T cells, B-cell-depleted T cells, or PBMCs provided the cDNA or gDNA that served as material.

Original processing methods: Reference gene primer amplification gave nucleated cell count estimates. Assay used: immunoSEQ multiplex PCR; TCRdb lists only in-frame clones, some missing. D and trimming were read from the DNA, whereas the V and J calls and clone size are those reported in that table. There are about 48,000 clones in the sample; roughly 89% occur only once, and approximately 28% lies in the top ten. CDR3 length: 14 residues. Between the trimmed V and J ends, which lost 5 bases and 6 bases, there was a span of 14 bases. Germline values: CDR1 MNHEY, CDR2 SVGAGI. The sequence derives from a woman of 80 years or more with acute or convalescent COVID-19. The source material was peripheral blood. This chain connects TRBV6-5 to TRBJ2-1; D might be TRBD1 (6 bases). The CDR3 nucleotides read TGTGCCAGCAGTCGACCAGGGGCGGGCAATGAGCAGTTCTTC. Translating gives CASSRPGAGNEQFF.